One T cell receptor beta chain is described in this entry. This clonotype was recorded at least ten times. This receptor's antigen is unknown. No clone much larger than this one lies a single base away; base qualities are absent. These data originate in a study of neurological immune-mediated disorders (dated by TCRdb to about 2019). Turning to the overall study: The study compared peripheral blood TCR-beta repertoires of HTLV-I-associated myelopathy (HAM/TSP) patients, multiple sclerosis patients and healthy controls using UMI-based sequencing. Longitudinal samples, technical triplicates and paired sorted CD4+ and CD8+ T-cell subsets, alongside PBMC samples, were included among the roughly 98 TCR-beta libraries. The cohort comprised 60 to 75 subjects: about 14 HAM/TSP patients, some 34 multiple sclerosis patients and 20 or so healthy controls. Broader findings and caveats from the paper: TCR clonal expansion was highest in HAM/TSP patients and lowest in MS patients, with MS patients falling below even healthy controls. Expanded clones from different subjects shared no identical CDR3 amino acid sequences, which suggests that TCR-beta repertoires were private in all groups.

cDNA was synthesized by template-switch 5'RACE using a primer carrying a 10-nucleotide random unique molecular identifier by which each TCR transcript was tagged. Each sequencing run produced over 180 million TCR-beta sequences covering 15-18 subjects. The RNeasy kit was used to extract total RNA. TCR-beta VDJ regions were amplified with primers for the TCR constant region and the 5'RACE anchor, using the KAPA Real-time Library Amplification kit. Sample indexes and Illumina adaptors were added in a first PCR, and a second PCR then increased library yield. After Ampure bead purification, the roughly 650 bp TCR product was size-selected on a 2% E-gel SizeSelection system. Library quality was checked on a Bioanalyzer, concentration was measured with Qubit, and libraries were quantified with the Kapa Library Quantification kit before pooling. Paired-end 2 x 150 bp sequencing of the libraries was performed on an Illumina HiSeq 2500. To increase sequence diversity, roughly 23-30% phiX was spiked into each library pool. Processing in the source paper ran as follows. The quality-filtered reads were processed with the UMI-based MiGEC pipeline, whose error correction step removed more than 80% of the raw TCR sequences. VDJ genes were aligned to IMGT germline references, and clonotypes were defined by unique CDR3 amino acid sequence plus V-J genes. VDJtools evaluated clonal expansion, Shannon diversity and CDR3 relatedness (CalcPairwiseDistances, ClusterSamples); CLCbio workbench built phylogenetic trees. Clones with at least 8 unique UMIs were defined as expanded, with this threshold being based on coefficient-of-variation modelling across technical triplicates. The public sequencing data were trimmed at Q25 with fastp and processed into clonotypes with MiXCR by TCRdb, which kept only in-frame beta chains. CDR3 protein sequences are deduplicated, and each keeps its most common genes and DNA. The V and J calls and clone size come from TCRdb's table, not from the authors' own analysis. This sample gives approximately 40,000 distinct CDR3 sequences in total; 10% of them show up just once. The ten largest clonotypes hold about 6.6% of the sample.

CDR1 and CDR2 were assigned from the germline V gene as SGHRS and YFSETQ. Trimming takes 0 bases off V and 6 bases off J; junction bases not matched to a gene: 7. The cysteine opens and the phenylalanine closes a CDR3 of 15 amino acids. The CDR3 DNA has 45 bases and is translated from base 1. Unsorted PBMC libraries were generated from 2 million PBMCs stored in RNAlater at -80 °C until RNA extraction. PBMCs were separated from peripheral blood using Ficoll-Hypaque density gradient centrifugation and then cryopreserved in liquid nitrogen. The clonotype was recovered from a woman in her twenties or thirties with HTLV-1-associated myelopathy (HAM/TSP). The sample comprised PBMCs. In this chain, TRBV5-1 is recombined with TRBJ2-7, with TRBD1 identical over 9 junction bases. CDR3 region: CASSLAEGTGSEQYF. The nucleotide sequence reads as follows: TGCGCCAGCAGCTTGGCCGAAGGGACAGGGAGCGAGCAGTACTTC.